What follows are 19 T cell receptor beta chains derived from one specimen sequenced in a study of T cell repertoires in cytomegalovirus infection. TCRdb used MiXCR to reprocess the reads, holding one entry per CDR3 protein. The profile shows 300,000 or so distinct CDR3 sequences, roughly 25% of them singletons. No cognate antigen is known for these TCRs. The specimen comprised cultured PBMCs, sampled from culture after CMV antigen stimulation. The receptor source for this set is a human donor in good health (CMV status not recorded). Some clones in this sample may be carry-over from other donors' samples.

The V gene is TRBV6-2 or TRBV6-3, the J gene TRBJ2-5, with D perhaps given as TRBD1 or TRBD2 (5 bases each). V lost 0 bases and J lost 5, with 19 bases in between. This CDR3 is built from 17 residues. The germline V gene has CDR1 MNHEY and CDR2 SVGEGT. In nucleotides, the CDR3 is TGTGCCAGCAGTTACTCAGGGGCAGCGAGGGCCAGGGAGACCCAGTACTTC. This codes for CASSYSGAARARETQYF.

This clonotype was observed a handful of times. The CDR3 is CASSLSAYGYTF. CDR3 coding DNA: TGTGCCAGCAGTTTATCGGCCTATGGCTACACCTTC. The chain joins TRBV28 to TRBJ1-2; no clear D. Trimming left V 1 base short and J 4 bases short, with 4 bases between. Per the germline V gene, CDR1 is MDHEN and CDR2 is SYDVKM. The CDR3 loop spans 12 amino acids.

This clonotype was counted only a few times. The genes are TRBV5-6 and TRBJ2-3; 9 nucleotides line up with TRBD2. CDR1 SGHDT and CDR2 YYEEEE come from the germline V gene. V dropped 2 bases and J dropped 0; count of bases not matched to a gene: 7. This CDR3 spans 17 amino acids. CDR3 sequence (DNA): TGTGCCAGCAGCTTTCCAGCGGGAGGCACTAGCACAGATACGCAGTATTTT. Residues: CASSFPAGGTSTDTQYF.

This clonotype appeared many times. This chain connects TRBV7-2 to TRBJ2-7; 11 positions match TRBD2. Trimming at V came to 3 bases and at J to 2 bases, leaving 6 bases not matched to a gene. CDR1 and CDR2 from the germline V gene are SGHTA and FQGNSA. This CDR3 contains 16 residues. Here the CDR3 DNA reads TGTGCCAGCAGCTTTGAGGGGACTAGCGGTACCTACGAGCAGTACTTC. Translating it yields CASSFEGTSGTYEQYF.

This clonotype was counted at least ten times. The chain is built from TRBV11-2 and TRBJ2-3; TRBD2 matches at 8 bases. The CDR3 sequence is 17 residues long. Germline trimming cut 2 bases from V and 1 base from J; bases unmatched to any gene: 8. The germline V gene has CDR1 SGHAT and CDR2 FQNNGV. The CDR3 DNA reads TGTGCCAGCAGCTTAAGGTCAGAGACTAGCGGCACAGATACGCAGTATTTT. It specifies CASSLRSETSGTDTQYF.

CDR3 coding DNA: TGTGCCATCAGTGTCAGAGGGGGTAGCTCCTACGAGCAGTACGTC. This codes for CAISVRGGSSYEQYV. The V call is TRBV10-3, the J call TRBJ2-7; D is perhaps TRBD1 (6 bases). CDR3 length: 15 residues. Trimming took 4 bases from V and 0 from J, leaving 13 bases between them. Germline CDR1 and CDR2: ENHRY and SYGVKD.

The chain uses TRBV4-3 and TRBJ2-2, with TRBD2 matching 7 bases. Germline values: CDR1 LGHNA, CDR2 YSLEER. V lost 0 bases to trimming and J lost 5 bases; unmatched junction nucleotides: 6. CDR3 length: 16 residues. Written as DNA, the CDR3 is TGCGCCAGCAGCCAAGACCCGACTAGCTTGACCGGGGAGCTGTTTTTT. Residues: CASSQDPTSLTGELFF.

This clonotype was picked up one time. The chain combines TRBV27 with TRBJ1-5; 9 bases match TRBD1. Per germline, CDR1 MNHEY and CDR2 SMNVEV (reference sequence). This CDR3 has 14 residues. J was trimmed by 3 bases and V by 7 bases; bases with no gene match: 4. The CDR3 region has the DNA TGTGCCAGCAAAGGGACAGGGTACAATCAGCCCCAGCATTTT. The encoded protein is CASKGTGYNQPQHF.

V usage is TRBV7-2 and J usage is TRBJ1-1, with TRBD1 as a possible D gene (6 bases). The CDR3 contains 12 residues. Germline V gives CDR1 SGHTA, CDR2 FQGNSA. Trimming left V 4 bases short and J 8 bases short, with 11 bases between. CDR3 region: CASSSTGTEAFF. The CDR3 DNA sequence: TGTGCCAGCAGCTCAACCGGGACAGAAGCTTTCTTT.

This clonotype was found a few times. The chain links TRBV7-3 to TRBJ2-7; tentatively, D is TRBD2 (7 bases). This CDR3 contains 15 residues. Germline lookup yields CDR1 SGHTA and CDR2 FQGTGA. The V end lost 5 bases, the J end lost 5 bases, and 19 bases lay between the germline ends. For the CDR3, the DNA is TGTGCCAGCAGCCAAAGGGGGGGGGCCGGGAACGAGCAGTACTTC. Protein product: CASSQRGGAGNEQYF.

The chain carries TRBV7-7 and TRBJ2-7; D unclear. The V and J ends lost 5 bases and 3 bases respectively, with 11 bases between them. The length of the CDR3 is 13 residues. Germline V gene data show CDR1 as SSHAT and CDR2 as FNYEAQ (reference sequence). Here the CDR3 DNA reads TGTGCCAGCAGCCGCGGTTACGGCTACGAGCAGTACTTC. Translating it yields CASSRGYGYEQYF.

This chain joins TRBV14 and TRBJ2-6; D ambiguous. Germline V gives CDR1 SGHDN, CDR2 FVKESK. V gave up 4 bases and J gave up 0 bases, with 13 bases separating them. The CDR3 covers 17 residues. Here the CDR3 DNA reads TGTGCCAGCAGCCCCGGACGTAGAATCTCTGGGGCCAACGTCCTGACTTTC. Translated, it gives CASSPGRRISGANVLTF.

The sample holds a few counts of this clonotype. The chain links TRBV11-2 to TRBJ2-7; no clear D. Germline CDR1 and CDR2: SGHAT and FQNNGV. With 1 base removed from V and 3 bases from J, the gap between germline ends came to 7 bases. This CDR3 is built from 13 residues. The CDR3 coding sequence is TGTGCCAGCAGCTTAGGATTGGACTACGAGCAGTACTTC. Amino acid sequence: CASSLGLDYEQYF.

This chain connects TRBV5-6 to TRBJ2-2; 7 bases fit TRBD2. The J segment lost 6 bases and the V segment lost 5 bases, leaving 13 bases of the junction unmatched. Germline values: CDR1 SGHDT, CDR2 YYEEEE. The CDR3 length is 16 residues. In DNA, the CDR3 is TGTGCCAGCAGACGGTCGGGGGGAGGGCCGGCCGGGGAGCTGTTTTTT. Its translation is CASRRSGGGPAGELFF.

This clonotype occurred a few times. The chain is built from TRBV19 and TRBJ2-1; a possible D gene is TRBD2 (6 bases). This CDR3 region has 15 residues. From germline, CDR1 is LNHDA and CDR2 SQIVND (reference sequence). Trimming removed 3 bases from V and 4 bases from J, with 13 bases in between. This chain's CDR3 is CASSISVAVYNEQFF. The CDR3, as DNA: TGTGCCAGTAGTATTTCGGTAGCGGTGTACAATGAGCAGTTCTTC.

This chain connects TRBV9 to TRBJ1-6; D is ambiguous. This CDR3 contains 15 residues. The V and J ends lost 0 bases and 4 bases respectively, with 8 bases between them. Germline values: CDR1 SGDLS, CDR2 YYNGEE. In DNA, the CDR3 is TGTGCCAGCAGCGTAGTCGCCGGATATAATTCACCCCTCCACTTT. Amino acids: CASSVVAGYNSPLHF.

The chain has TRBV11-2 and TRBJ2-3; D may match TRBD1 or TRBD2 (6 bases each). Germline V gives CDR1 SGHAT, CDR2 FQNNGV. The V end was cut by 2 bases, the J end by 0 bases, with 9 bases between. This CDR3 has 15 amino acids. CDR3 in amino acids: CASSLWGASTDTQYF. The CDR3 DNA sequence: TGTGCCAGCAGCTTATGGGGGGCCAGCACAGATACGCAGTATTTT. The full variable domain, its missing parts supplied by reference TRBV11-2 and TRBJ2-3, is EAGVAQSPRYKIIEKRQSVAFWCNPISGHATLYWYQQILGQGPKLLIQFQNNGVVDDSQLPKDRFSAERLKGVDSTLKIQPAKLEDSAVYLCASSLWGASTDTQYFGPGTRLTVL.

This clonotype was observed a handful of times. The chain joins TRBV12-3 or TRBV12-4 to TRBJ2-4; D possibly uses TRBD1 or TRBD2 (5 bases each). The CDR3 has 17 residues. V was pared by 0 bases and J by 2 bases, with 14 bases between. As DNA, the CDR3 is TGTGCCAGCAGTTTAGCCGTCGGGGACCGCACCAAAAACATTCAGTACTTC. It is translated as CASSLAVGDRTKNIQYF.

This clonotype occurred many times. This chain connects TRBV7-6 to TRBJ2-1; 8 bases are shared with TRBD1. The CDR3 runs to 14 residues. Germline V gives CDR1 SGHVS, CDR2 FNYEAQ. Unmatched junction bases numbered 5, after V lost 5 bases and J lost 5 bases. CDR3 coding DNA: TGTGCCAGCAGCCCTCGGACAGGGCACAATGAGCAGTTCTTC. As protein: CASSPRTGHNEQFF.